This is a list of T cell receptor beta chains from one sample in a study of blood T cell repertoires in COVID-19. Method: immunoSEQ multiplex PCR; TCRdb's copy keeps in-frame clones and lacks some. The data show more than 450,000 clones, around 87% seen once. Material: PBMCs or T cells enriched from blood (not recorded which). These receptors originate from a woman younger than 35 who had recovered from COVID-19. Each CDR3 is given with its conserved first and last residue. A D gene is named only where the DNA matches it firmly. Size tells how often a clone was seen (once, few, many) or the class of an expanded clone, and some rows leave it out.

D	V	length	J	size	CDR3	DNA
.	TRBV12-5	13	TRBJ1-1	.	CASPLRGNTEAFF	TGTGCTAGCCCTCTCCGGGGTAACACTGAAGCTTTCTTT
TRBD1	TRBV5-1	16	TRBJ2-5	few	CASSKGTGGLQETQYF	TGCGCCAGCAGCAAAGGGACAGGGGGTTTACAAGAGACCCAGTACTTC
TRBD2	TRBV5-1	16	TRBJ2-7	.	CASSLFGTGGSYEQYF	TGCGCCAGCAGCCTGTTCGGGACGGGGGGTTCCTACGAGCAGTACTTC
.	TRBV6-6	16	TRBJ1-2	.	CASSPGGDRANYGYTF	TGTGCCAGCAGTCCTGGGGGGGATAGGGCTAACTATGGCTACACCTTC
.	TRBV12-3/TRBV12-4	12	TRBJ1-5	.	CASRDTLGPQHF	TGTGCCAGCAGAGACACCCTGGGGCCCCAGCATTTT
TRBD2	TRBV9	14	TRBJ2-5	.	CASSDGLAGETQYF	TGTGCCAGCAGCGACGGACTAGCGGGAGAGACCCAGTACTTC
.	TRBV30	12	TRBJ2-3	once	CAWSVNPDTQYF	TGTGCCTGGAGTGTCAATCCAGATACGCAGTATTTT
TRBD2	TRBV5-1	13	TRBJ2-1	.	CASSYSGGDEQFF	TGCGCCAGCAGCTACAGCGGGGGGGATGAGCAGTTCTTC
.	TRBV27	14	TRBJ2-3	.	CASSYRDSTDTQYF	TGTGCCAGCAGTTACCGGGATAGTACAGATACGCAGTATTTT
.	TRBV5-4	14	TRBJ1-2	.	CASSLERQEYGYTF	TGTGCCAGCAGCTTGGAAAGACAGGAGTATGGCTACACCTTC
.	TRBV19	16	TRBJ1-6	.	CASSIFQGKYNSPLHF	TGTGCCAGTAGTATTTTCCAGGGAAAATATAATTCACCCCTCCACTTT
.	TRBV4-2	14	TRBJ1-1	.	CASSPHRVGTEAFF	TGTGCCAGCAGCCCGCACAGGGTTGGTACTGAAGCTTTCTTT
.	TRBV11-3	14	TRBJ2-3	.	CASSRGAGLGTQYF	TGTGCCAGCAGCCGGGGGGCGGGGCTGGGGACGCAGTATTTT
TRBD1	TRBV5-4	14	TRBJ2-7	.	CASSSDRGSDEQYF	TGTGCCAGCAGCTCTGACAGGGGGTCCGACGAGCAGTACTTC
.	TRBV28	14	TRBJ2-7	once	CASSLTPGPYEQYF	TGTGCCAGCAGTTTAACTCCAGGGCCCTACGAGCAGTACTTC
TRBD1	TRBV5-1	15	TRBJ2-3	.	CASSFKGTGADTQYF	TGCGCCAGCAGCTTCAAAGGGACAGGGGCCGATACGCAGTATTTT
.	TRBV6-5	14	TRBJ1-5	.	CASGWGGDGQPQHF	TGTGCCAGCGGATGGGGGGGCGACGGTCAGCCCCAGCATTTT
TRBD1	TRBV24-1	14	TRBJ1-1	few	CATSDPGQGTEAFF	TGTGCCACCAGTGACCCGGGACAGGGGACTGAAGCTTTCTTT
.	TRBV7-9	11	TRBJ1-2	few	CASPHADGYTF	TGTGCCAGCCCCCACGCAGATGGCTACACCTTC
.	TRBV2	14	TRBJ1-5	.	CASSSEGGDQPQHF	TGTGCCAGCTCGTCCGAGGGCGGAGATCAGCCCCAGCATTTT
.	TRBV4-1	18	TRBJ2-2	.	CASSQVRGGLVSTGELFF	TGCGCCAGCAGCCAAGTTAGGGGGGGGCTCGTTTCCACCGGGGAGCTGTTTTTT
TRBD1	TRBV12-5	15	TRBJ1-5	.	CASATGGQDNQPQHF	TGTGCTAGTGCCACAGGGGGGCAGGACAATCAGCCCCAGCATTTT
.	TRBV19	13	TRBJ1-1	few	CASSSAWNTEAFF	TGTGCCAGTAGTAGTGCGTGGAACACTGAAGCTTTCTTT
.	TRBV19	15	TRBJ1-6	.	CASSIGRADNSPLHF	TGTGCCAGTAGTATAGGCAGGGCGGATAATTCACCCCTCCACTTT
TRBD1	TRBV5-1	13	TRBJ2-7	.	CASSFVTGGEQYF	TGCGCCAGCAGCTTCGTGACAGGGGGGGAGCAGTACTTC
TRBD1	TRBV15	15	TRBJ2-7	.	CATSSLRTGVHEQYF	TGTGCCACCAGCAGCCTTCGGACAGGGGTCCACGAGCAGTACTTC
.	TRBV5-1	14	TRBJ1-1	once	CASSPDGRRAEAFF	TGCGCCAGCAGCCCGGACGGGAGGCGGGCTGAAGCTTTCTTT